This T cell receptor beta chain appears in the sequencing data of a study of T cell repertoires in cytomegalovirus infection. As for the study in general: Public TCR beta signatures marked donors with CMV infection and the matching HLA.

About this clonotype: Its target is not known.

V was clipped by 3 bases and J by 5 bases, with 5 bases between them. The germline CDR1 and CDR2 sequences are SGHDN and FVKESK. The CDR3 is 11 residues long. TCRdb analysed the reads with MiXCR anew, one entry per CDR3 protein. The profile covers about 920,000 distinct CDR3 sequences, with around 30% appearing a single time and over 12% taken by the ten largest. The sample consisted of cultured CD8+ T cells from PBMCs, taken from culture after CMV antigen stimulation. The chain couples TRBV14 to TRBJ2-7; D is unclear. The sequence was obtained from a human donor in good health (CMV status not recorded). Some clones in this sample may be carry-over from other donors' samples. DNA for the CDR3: TGTGCCAGCAGCCAGTTCCACGAGCAGTACTTC. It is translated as CASSQFHEQYF.